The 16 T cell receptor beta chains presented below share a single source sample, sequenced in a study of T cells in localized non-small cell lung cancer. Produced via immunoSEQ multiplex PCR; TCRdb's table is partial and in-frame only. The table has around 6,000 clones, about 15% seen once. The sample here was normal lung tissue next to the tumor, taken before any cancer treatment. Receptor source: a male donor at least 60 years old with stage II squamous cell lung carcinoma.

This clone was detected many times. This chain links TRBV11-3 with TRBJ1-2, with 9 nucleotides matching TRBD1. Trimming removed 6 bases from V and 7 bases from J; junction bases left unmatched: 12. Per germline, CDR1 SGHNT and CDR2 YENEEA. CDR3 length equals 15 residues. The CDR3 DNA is TGTGCCAGCAGACAAACAGGGGGCGATCTATTTGGCTACACCTTC. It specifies CASRQTGGDLFGYTF.

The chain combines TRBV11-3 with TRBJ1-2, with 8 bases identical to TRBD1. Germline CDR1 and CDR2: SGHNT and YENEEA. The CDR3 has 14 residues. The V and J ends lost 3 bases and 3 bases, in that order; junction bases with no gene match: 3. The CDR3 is CASSLTGADYGYTF. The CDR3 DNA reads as TGTGCCAGCAGCTTGACAGGGGCGGACTATGGCTACACCTTC.

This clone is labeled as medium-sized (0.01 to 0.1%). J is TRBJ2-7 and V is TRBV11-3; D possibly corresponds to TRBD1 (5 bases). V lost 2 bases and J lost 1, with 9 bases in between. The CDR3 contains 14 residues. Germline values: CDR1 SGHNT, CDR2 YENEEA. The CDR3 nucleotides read TGTGCCAGCAGCTTACGGACAAGATCCTACGAGCAGTACTTC. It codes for CASSLRTRSYEQYF.

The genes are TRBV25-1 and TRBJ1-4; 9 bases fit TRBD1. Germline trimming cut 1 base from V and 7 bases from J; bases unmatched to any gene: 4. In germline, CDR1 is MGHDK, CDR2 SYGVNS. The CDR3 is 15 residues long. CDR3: CASSESGTGTEKLFF. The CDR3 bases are TGTGCCAGCAGTGAATCTGGGACAGGGACTGAAAAACTGTTTTTT.

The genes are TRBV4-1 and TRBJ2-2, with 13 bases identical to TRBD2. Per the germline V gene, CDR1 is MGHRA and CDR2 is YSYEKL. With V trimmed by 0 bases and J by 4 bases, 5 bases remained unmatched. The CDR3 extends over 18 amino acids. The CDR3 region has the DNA TGCGCCAGCAGCCAAGAAACTAGCGGGGGGGCCACCACCGGGGAGCTGTTTTTT. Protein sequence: CASSQETSGGATTGELFF.

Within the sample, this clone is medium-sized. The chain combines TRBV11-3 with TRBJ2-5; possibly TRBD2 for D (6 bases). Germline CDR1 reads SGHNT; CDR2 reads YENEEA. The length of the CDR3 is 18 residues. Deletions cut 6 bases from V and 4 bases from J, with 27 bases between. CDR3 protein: CASSQELLGGVLGETQYF. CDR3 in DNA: TGTGCCAGCAGTCAAGAACTTCTAGGAGGGGTCCTGGGAGAGACCCAGTACTTC.

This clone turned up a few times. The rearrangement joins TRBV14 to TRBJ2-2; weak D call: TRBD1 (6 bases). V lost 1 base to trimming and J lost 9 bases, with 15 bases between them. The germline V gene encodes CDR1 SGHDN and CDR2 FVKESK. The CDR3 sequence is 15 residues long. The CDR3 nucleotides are TGTGCCAGCAGCCAAGTTAGCAGGGGATTTCGGGAGCTGTTTTTT. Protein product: CASSQVSRGFRELFF.

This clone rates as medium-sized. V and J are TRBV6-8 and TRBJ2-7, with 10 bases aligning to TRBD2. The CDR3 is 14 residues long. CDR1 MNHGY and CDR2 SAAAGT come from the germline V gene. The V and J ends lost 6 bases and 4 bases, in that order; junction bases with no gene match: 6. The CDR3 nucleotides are TGTGCCAGCAGCGCCGGGACTAGCGCGTACGAGCAGTACTTC. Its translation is CASSAGTSAYEQYF.

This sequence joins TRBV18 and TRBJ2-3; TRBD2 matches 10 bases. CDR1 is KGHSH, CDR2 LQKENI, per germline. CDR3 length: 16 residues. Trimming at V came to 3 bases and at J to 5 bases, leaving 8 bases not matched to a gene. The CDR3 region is CASSPRSGGGQDTQYF. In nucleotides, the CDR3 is TGTGCCAGCTCACCCCGGAGCGGGGGGGGCCAAGATACGCAGTATTTT.

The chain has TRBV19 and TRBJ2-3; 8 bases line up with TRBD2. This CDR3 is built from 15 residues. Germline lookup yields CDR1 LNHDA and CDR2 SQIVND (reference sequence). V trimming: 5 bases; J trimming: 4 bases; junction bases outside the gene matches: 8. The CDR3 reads CASSSGLVSPDTQYF. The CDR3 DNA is TGTGCCAGTAGTTCGGGACTAGTATCGCCAGATACGCAGTATTTT. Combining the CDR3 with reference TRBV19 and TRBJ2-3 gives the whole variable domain DGGITQSPKYLFRKEGQNVTLSCEQNLNHDAMYWYRQDPGQGLRLIYYSQIVNDFQKGDIAEGYSVSREKKESFPLTVTSAQKNPTAFYLCASSSGLVSPDTQYFGPGTRLTVL.

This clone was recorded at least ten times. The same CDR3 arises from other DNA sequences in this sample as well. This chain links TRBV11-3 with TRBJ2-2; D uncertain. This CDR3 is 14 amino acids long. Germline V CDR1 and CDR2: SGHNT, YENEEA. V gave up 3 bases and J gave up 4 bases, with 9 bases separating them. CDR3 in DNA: TGTGCCAGCAGCTTGGTGGCCGGCACCGGGGAGCTGTTTTTT. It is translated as CASSLVAGTGELFF.

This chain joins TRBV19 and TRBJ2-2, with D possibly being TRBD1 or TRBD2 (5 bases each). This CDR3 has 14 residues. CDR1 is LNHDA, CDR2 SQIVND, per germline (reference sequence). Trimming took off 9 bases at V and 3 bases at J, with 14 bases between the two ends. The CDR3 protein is CASHPGRDTGELFF. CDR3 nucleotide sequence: TGTGCCAGCCATCCAGGGCGGGACACCGGGGAGCTGTTTTTT.

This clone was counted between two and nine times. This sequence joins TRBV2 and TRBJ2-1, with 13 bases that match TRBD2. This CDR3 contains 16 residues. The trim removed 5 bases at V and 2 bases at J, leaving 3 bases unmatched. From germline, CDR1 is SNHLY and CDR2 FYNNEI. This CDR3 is CASSLTSGRPYNEQFF. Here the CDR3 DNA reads TGTGCCAGCAGTTTGACTAGCGGGAGGCCCTACAATGAGCAGTTCTTC.

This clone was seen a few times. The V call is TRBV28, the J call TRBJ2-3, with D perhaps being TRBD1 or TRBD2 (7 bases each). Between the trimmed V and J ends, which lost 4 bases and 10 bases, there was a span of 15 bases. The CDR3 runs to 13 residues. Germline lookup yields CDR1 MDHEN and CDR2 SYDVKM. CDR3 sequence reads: CASSSGGTTPQYF. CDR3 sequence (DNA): TGTGCCAGCAGTTCAGGGGGGACTACCCCGCAGTATTTT.

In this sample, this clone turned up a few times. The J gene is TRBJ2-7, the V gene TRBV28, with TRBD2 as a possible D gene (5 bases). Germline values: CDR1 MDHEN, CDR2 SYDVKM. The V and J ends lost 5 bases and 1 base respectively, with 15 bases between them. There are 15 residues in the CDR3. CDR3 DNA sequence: TGTGCCAGCAGTCCGCACGAAGAGGGATCCTACGAGCAGTACTTC. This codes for CASSPHEEGSYEQYF.

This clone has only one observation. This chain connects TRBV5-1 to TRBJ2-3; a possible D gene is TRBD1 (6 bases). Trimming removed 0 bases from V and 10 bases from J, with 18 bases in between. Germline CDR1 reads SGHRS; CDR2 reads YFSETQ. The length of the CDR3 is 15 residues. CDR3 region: CASSLALGASRAQYF. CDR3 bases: TGCGCCAGCAGCTTGGCCCTGGGGGCGAGTAGAGCGCAGTATTTT.